These T cell receptor beta chains were read from a single sample in a study of blood T cell repertoires in COVID-19. Sequencing used immunoSEQ multiplex PCR; TCRdb keeps in-frame clones, though not all of them. The sample includes approximately 54,000 clones, about four fifths seen only once; the top ten take roughly 4.8%. Sequences were obtained from peripheral blood. These receptors were collected from a woman aged 60 to 75 with acute or convalescent COVID-19. Each CDR3 is given with its conserved first and last residue. The D gene is left open where the match is weak. Clone size is shown for a subset of rows, as once, few, many or a class of expanded clone.

once	TRBV19	TRBJ1-1	NA	TGTGCCAGAAGGGACTCTCGGAGGACTGAAGCTTTCTTT	CARRDSRRTEAFF
NA	TRBV28	TRBJ1-5	NA	TGTGCCAGCAGTTCAGGGGCATATCAGCCCCAGCATTTT	CASSSGAYQPQHF
NA	TRBV30	TRBJ1-2	NA	TGTGCCTGGAGCGCCGACATAACCCGAATCTATGGCTACACCTTC	CAWSADITRIYGYTF
NA	TRBV19	TRBJ1-5	NA	TGTGCCACCAAGACTAAGGACGGTGGCAATCAGCCCCAGCATTTT	CATKTKDGGNQPQHF
NA	TRBV10-1	TRBJ2-7	TRBD1	TGCGCCAAGTTCGGACAGGGGAAAGGCGAGCAGTACTTC	CAKFGQGKGEQYF
NA	TRBV28	TRBJ2-3	TRBD1	TGTGCCAGCAGTTTCGGGACAGGGGTCAATACGCAGTATTTT	CASSFGTGVNTQYF
NA	TRBV7-6	TRBJ1-1	TRBD1	TGTGCCAGCAGCTTAGTGGCGCAGGGGGCGATGAACACTGAAGCTTTCTTT	CASSLVAQGAMNTEAFF
NA	TRBV7-3	TRBJ2-7	TRBD2	TGTGCCAGCAGCCCCTCGGGACTAGCGGGAGAGCAGTACTTC	CASSPSGLAGEQYF
NA	TRBV6-4	TRBJ2-1	TRBD2	TGTGCCAGCAGTGAACCGGGGACTAGCGGGAGTGAGGGCAATGAGCAGTTCTTC	CASSEPGTSGSEGNEQFF
NA	TRBV18	TRBJ1-3	NA	TGTGCCAGCTCACCACAAGGTCAGGGCCTTGGAAACACCATATATTTT	CASSPQGQGLGNTIYF
NA	TRBV27	TRBJ1-1	NA	TGTGCCAGCAGGCGGGCCAGCCCGAACACTGAAGCTTTCTTT	CASRRASPNTEAFF
NA	TRBV5-1	TRBJ2-1	TRBD2	TGCGCCAGCAGCCTAGCTAGCGGGAGAGGAGCCTACAATGAGCAGTTCTTC	CASSLASGRGAYNEQFF
NA	TRBV5-5	TRBJ1-1	NA	TGTGCCAGCAGCTTGATCGGGGGGCCGGGCACTGAAGCTTTCTTT	CASSLIGGPGTEAFF
NA	TRBV4-2	TRBJ2-7	TRBD1	TGTGCCAGCAGTCCCATTGTAGGGACAGGGGGCGAGCAGTACTTC	CASSPIVGTGGEQYF
NA	TRBV2	TRBJ2-7	NA	TGTGCCAGCACCGACTCCCCGTACAGGGTCTCCTACGAGCAGTACTTC	CASTDSPYRVSYEQYF
NA	TRBV2	TRBJ2-2	NA	TGTGCCAGCAGTGAAGCTGGTACTTTTGCCGGGGAGCTGTTTTTT	CASSEAGTFAGELFF
few	TRBV5-1	TRBJ1-2	NA	TGCGCCAGCAGCCTTCAGGAAAGCTATGGCTACACCTTC	CASSLQESYGYTF
NA	TRBV9	TRBJ1-6	NA	TGTGCCAGCAGCGCTGACACCCTCCAAAGCAATTCACCCCTCCACTTT	CASSADTLQSNSPLHF
NA	TRBV12-3/TRBV12-4	TRBJ2-4	NA	TGTGCCAGCAGTTTGGACAGGAGGGACATTCAGTACTTC	CASSLDRRDIQYF
few	TRBV29-1	TRBJ2-5	TRBD1	TGCATAACAGGGGCTGGAGAGACCCAGTACTTC	CITGAGETQYF